What follows are 20 T cell receptor beta chains derived from one specimen sequenced in a study of memory CD4+ T cells and cytomegalovirus serostatus. This table comes from immunoSEQ multiplex PCR, and its TCRdb copy is limited to in-frame clones, with some not included. The sample lists roughly 45,000 clones, 78% occurring once. The sort gate was single viable CD3+CD4+CD8-CD45RO+ cells for memory CD4+ T cells. Sequenced: memory CD4+ T cells from blood. These receptors originate from an adult in good health and CMV-seronegative.

This clone has more than one count but fewer than ten. J is TRBJ2-7 and V is TRBV9; unclear D gene. The CDR3 length is 15 residues. The V gene's germline CDR1 is SGDLS and CDR2 YYNGEE. Trimming took off 0 bases at V and 1 base at J, with 11 bases between the two ends. Here the CDR3 reads CASSVDLNPSYEQYF. The CDR3 DNA follows: TGTGCCAGCAGCGTAGACCTCAATCCTTCCTACGAGCAGTACTTC.

This clone was picked up one time. J is TRBJ2-2 and V is TRBV5-1; 10 nucleotides align to TRBD2. Looked up from germline, CDR1 is SGHRS and CDR2 is YFSETQ. The CDR3 runs to 16 residues. The V segment lost 5 bases and the J segment 5 bases; nucleotides outside the gene matches: 9. As DNA, the CDR3 is TGCGCCAGCAGTGAACTAGCGGGAAAGATTACCGGGGAGCTGTTTTTT. Protein sequence: CASSELAGKITGELFF. Filled out from reference TRBV5-1 and TRBJ2-2, the complete variable domain reads KAGVTQTPRYLIKTRGQQVTLSCSPISGHRSVSWYQQTPGQGLQFLFEYFSETQRNKGNFPGRFSGRQFSNSRSEMNVSTLELGDSALYLCASSELAGKITGELFFGEGSRLTVL.

J is TRBJ1-4 and V is TRBV2, with no clear D. The CDR3 length is 12 residues. V lost 7 bases, J lost 4 bases, and 7 bases lay in between. Germline-derived CDR1 and CDR2 are SNHLY and FYNNEI. The CDR3 region is CASMGYNEKLFF. As DNA, the CDR3 is TGTGCCAGCATGGGATATAATGAAAAACTGTTTTTT.

The chain combines TRBV27 with TRBJ2-7, with D possibly being TRBD2 (5 bases). This CDR3 is built from 13 residues. The germline V gene encodes CDR1 MNHEY and CDR2 SMNVEV (reference sequence). Trimming left V 9 bases short and J 4 bases short, with 16 bases between. The CDR3 spells CASSDSGQYEQYF. CDR3 coding DNA: TGTGCCAGTTCGGACTCGGGCCAGTACGAGCAGTACTTC.

This clone appeared a few times. CDR3 DNA: TGTGCCAGCAGCTCTACAGGCCAAGGGAGATATGGCTACACCTTC. It specifies CASSSTGQGRYGYTF. The rearrangement links TRBV6-5 to TRBJ1-2; tentative D call: TRBD1 (5 bases). This CDR3 is 15 amino acids long. V lost 6 bases, J lost 5 bases, and 19 bases lay in between. Germline CDR1 and CDR2: MNHEY and SVGAGI.

In this sample, this clone is medium-sized. The rearrangement joins TRBV4-1 to TRBJ2-2, with D possibly being TRBD1 (5 bases). Trimming stripped 0 bases from V and 6 bases from J, with 14 bases between. Germline V CDR1 and CDR2: MGHRA, YSYEKL. The CDR3 spans 16 residues. CDR3 DNA: TGCGCCAGCAGCCAAGATCGGACATTATCCTCCGGGGAGCTGTTTTTT. Encoded protein: CASSQDRTLSSGELFF.

There are a few counts of this clone. The rearrangement joins TRBV19 to TRBJ2-3; TRBD1 might be the D (6 bases). The germline V gene has CDR1 LNHDA and CDR2 SQIVND (reference sequence). This CDR3 region has 13 residues. V gave up 4 bases and J gave up 11 bases, with 16 bases separating them. CDR3: CASSTGQSTEQYF. Here the CDR3 DNA reads TGTGCCAGTAGTACCGGACAGTCTACTGAGCAGTATTTT.

This chain's CDR3 is CASSSGLAVDTQYF. CDR3 DNA sequence: TGCGCCAGCAGCTCCGGACTAGCGGTAGATACGCAGTATTTT. This chain joins TRBV5-1 and TRBJ2-3; the match to TRBD2 covers 10 bases. V gave up 3 bases and J gave up 5 bases; unmatched junction bases: 3. This CDR3 comprises 14 residues. Germline V gene data show CDR1 as SGHRS and CDR2 as YFSETQ.

This clone was seen just once. The chain joins TRBV18 to TRBJ1-1; 7 nucleotides align to TRBD1. CDR1 KGHSH and CDR2 LQKENI come from the germline V gene. The CDR3 runs to 18 residues. V trimming: 3 bases; J trimming: 0 bases; junction bases outside the gene matches: 13. CDR3 loop: CASSPSTGLGGLNTEAFF. In DNA form, the CDR3 reads TGTGCCAGCTCACCGTCGACAGGTTTAGGGGGCTTGAACACTGAAGCTTTCTTT.

V usage is TRBV2 and J usage is TRBJ2-1; TRBD2 matches at 8 bases. Germline assignment: CDR1 SNHLY and CDR2 FYNNEI. The CDR3 spans 17 residues. The V and J ends lost 2 bases and 4 bases, in that order; junction bases with no gene match: 10. The CDR3 DNA is TGTGCCAGCAGTGAATCGTCGAGCGGGGGTTTTTACAATGAGCAGTTCTTC. It is translated as CASSESSSGGFYNEQFF.

The V and J genes are TRBV10-3 and TRBJ2-3; TRBD2 agrees at 8 bases. Losses at the gene ends were 5 bases for V and 3 bases for J; bases not matched to a gene: 4. This CDR3 is built from 14 residues. The germline V gene has CDR1 ENHRY and CDR2 SYGVKD. CDR3 nucleotide sequence: TGTGCCATCAGTCGGGAGGGGGTAACAGATACGCAGTATTTT. It is translated as CAISREGVTDTQYF.

This clone was seen just once. J is TRBJ2-7 and V is TRBV6-5; the D is unclear. CDR1 is MNHEY and CDR2 is SVGAGI in the germline V gene. The V end was cut by 6 bases, the J end by 3 bases, with 3 bases between. There are 10 residues in the CDR3. CDR3 nucleotides: TGTGCCAGCAGGGGCTACGAGCAGTACTTC. Its protein is CASRGYEQYF.

The genes are TRBV20-1 and TRBJ1-1, with D hard to call. Germline lookup yields CDR1 DFQATT and CDR2 SNEGSKA (reference sequence). The CDR3 extends over 11 amino acids. V was cut by 5 bases and J by 5 bases, with 9 bases left in between. This CDR3 is CSAALGTEAFF. The CDR3, as DNA: TGCAGTGCTGCCCTAGGTACTGAAGCTTTCTTT.

The V call is TRBV10-3, the J call TRBJ1-2; D is perhaps TRBD1 (5 bases). CDR1 and CDR2 from the germline V gene are ENHRY and SYGVKD. There are 12 residues in the CDR3. Trimming stripped 2 bases from V and 5 bases from J, with 6 bases between. The CDR3 is CAISEEGYGYTF. CDR3 nucleotides: TGTGCCATCAGTGAGGAGGGGTATGGCTACACCTTC.

This clone occurred a few times. The rearrangement links TRBV2 to TRBJ1-3, with D possibly matching TRBD1 (5 bases). This CDR3 comprises 14 residues. Germline lookup yields CDR1 SNHLY and CDR2 FYNNEI. V lost 7 bases to trimming and J lost 0 bases, with 10 bases between them. Written as DNA, the CDR3 is TGTGCCAGCAAGGAGGGACTCTCTGGAAACACCATATATTTT. Translation gives CASKEGLSGNTIYF.

The chain links TRBV5-6 to TRBJ2-2, with D unclear. V was cut by 3 bases and J by 5 bases, with 14 bases left in between. The germline V gene encodes CDR1 SGHDT and CDR2 YYEEEE. The CDR3 totals 15 residues. For the CDR3, the DNA is TGTGCCAGCAGCTCGGACCCCGGAAGGACCGGGGAGCTGTTTTTT. This translates into CASSSDPGRTGELFF.

The chain uses TRBV5-4 and TRBJ2-5; TRBD1 agrees at 9 bases. There are 15 residues in the CDR3. Germline-derived CDR1 and CDR2 are SGHNT and YYREEE (reference sequence). The ends lost 4 bases at V and 4 bases at J; junction bases unmatched: 8. CDR3 amino acids: CASSPRTGERETQYF. The CDR3 DNA reads TGTGCCAGCAGCCCCCGGACAGGGGAGCGAGAGACCCAGTACTTC.

This sequence joins TRBV15 and TRBJ2-5; D is ambiguous. This CDR3 spans 16 amino acids. The V end lost 0 bases, the J end lost 5 bases, and 16 bases lay between the germline ends. Germline CDR1 and CDR2: LNHNV and YYDKDF (reference sequence). Written as DNA, the CDR3 is TGTGCCACCAGCAGAGATCGAACCCAAGTTCAGGAGACCCAGTACTTC. This encodes CATSRDRTQVQETQYF.

This sequence joins TRBV28 and TRBJ1-1; 9 positions match TRBD1. This CDR3 has 16 residues. The germline gives CDR1 MDHEN, CDR2 SYDVKM. Trimming cost V 6 bases and J 1 base; bases outside gene matches: 9. The DNA of the CDR3 is TGTGCCAGCAGCTCCCCCCCGGGACAGGGGAACACTGAAGCTTTCTTT. Protein sequence: CASSSPPGQGNTEAFF. The variable domain in full, completed from reference TRBV28 and TRBJ1-1, reads DVKVTQSSRYLVKRTGEKVFLECVQDMDHENMFWYRQDPGLGLRLIYFSYDVKMKEKGDIPEGYSVSREKKERFSLILESASTNQTSMYLCASSSPPGQGNTEAFFGQGTRLTVV.

The V call is TRBV5-4, the J call TRBJ1-1; D gene uncertain. From germline, CDR1 is SGHNT and CDR2 YYREEE (reference sequence). V was clipped by 5 bases and J by 7 bases, with 21 bases between them. This CDR3 region has 15 residues. The CDR3, as DNA: TGTGCCAGCAGTCCCCGAATCAATTGGTTCAGTGAAGCTTTCTTT. Its protein is CASSPRINWFSEAFF.